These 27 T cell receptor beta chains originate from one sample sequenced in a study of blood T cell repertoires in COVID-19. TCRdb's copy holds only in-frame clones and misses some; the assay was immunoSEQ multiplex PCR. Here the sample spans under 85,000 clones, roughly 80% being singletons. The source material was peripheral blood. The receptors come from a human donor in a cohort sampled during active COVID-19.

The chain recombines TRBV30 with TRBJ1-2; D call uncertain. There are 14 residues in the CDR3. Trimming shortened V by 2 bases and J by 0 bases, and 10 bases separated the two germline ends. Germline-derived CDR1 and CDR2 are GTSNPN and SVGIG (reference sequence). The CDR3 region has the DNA TGTGCCTGGAGTACCGGGGTCTCTAACTATGGCTACACCTTC. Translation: CAWSTGVSNYGYTF.

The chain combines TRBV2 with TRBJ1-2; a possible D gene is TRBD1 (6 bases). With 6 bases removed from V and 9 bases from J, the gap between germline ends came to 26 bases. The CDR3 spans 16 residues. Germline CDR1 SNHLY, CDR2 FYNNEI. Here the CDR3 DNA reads TGTGCCAGCAGCAAAGGCCCGACGGGGGGGGCGGTAAGCTACACCTTC. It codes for CASSKGPTGGAVSYTF.

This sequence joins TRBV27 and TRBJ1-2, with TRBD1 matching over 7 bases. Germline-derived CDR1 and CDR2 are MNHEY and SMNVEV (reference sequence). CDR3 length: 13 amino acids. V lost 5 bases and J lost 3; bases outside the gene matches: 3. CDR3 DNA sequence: TGTGCCAGCAGTCAGGGGGTTTACTATGGCTACACCTTC. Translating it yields CASSQGVYYGYTF.

The CDR3 is CASTLGGALEQYF. DNA for the CDR3: TGTGCCAGTACGCTCGGGGGGGCTCTCGAGCAGTACTTC. The chain recombines TRBV19 with TRBJ2-7; 8 nucleotides agree with TRBD2. J gave up 6 bases and V 7 bases, and 8 bases lay outside the gene matches. Germline V gene data show CDR1 as LNHDA and CDR2 as SQIVND (reference sequence). The CDR3 runs to 13 residues.

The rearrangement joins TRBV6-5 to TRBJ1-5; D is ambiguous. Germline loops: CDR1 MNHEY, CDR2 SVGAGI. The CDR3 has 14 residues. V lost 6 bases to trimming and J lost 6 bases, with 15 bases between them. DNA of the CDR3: TGTGCCAGCAGAACCGGGTCTGAGGTTCAGCCCCAGCATTTT. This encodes CASRTGSEVQPQHF.

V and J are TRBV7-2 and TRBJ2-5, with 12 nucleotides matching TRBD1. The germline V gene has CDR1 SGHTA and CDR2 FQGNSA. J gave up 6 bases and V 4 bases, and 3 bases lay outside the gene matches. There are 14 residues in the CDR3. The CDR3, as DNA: TGTGCCAGCAGCTCAGGGACAGGGGGCAAGACCCAGTACTTC. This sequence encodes CASSSGTGGKTQYF.

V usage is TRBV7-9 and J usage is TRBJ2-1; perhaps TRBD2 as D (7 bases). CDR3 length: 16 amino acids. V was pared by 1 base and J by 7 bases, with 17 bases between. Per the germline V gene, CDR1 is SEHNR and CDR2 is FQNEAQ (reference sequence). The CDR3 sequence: CASSLDWGGLGNEQFF. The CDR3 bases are TGTGCCAGCAGCTTAGACTGGGGGGGCCTCGGAAATGAGCAGTTCTTC.

The CDR3, as DNA: TGTGCCAGCAGCTTAGCGCCGGGACAGGGTACGTCCCAGCATTTT. This gives the protein CASSLAPGQGTSQHF. V gene TRBV7-2 combines with J gene TRBJ1-5; 9 bases map to TRBD1. CDR1 and CDR2 from the germline V gene are SGHTA and FQGNSA. The CDR3 totals 15 residues. With 0 bases clipped from V and 11 bases from J, the junction kept 8 bases outside the gene matches.

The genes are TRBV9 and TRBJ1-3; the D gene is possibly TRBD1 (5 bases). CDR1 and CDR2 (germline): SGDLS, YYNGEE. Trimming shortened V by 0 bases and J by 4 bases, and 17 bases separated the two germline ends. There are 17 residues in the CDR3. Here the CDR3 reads CASSVEGRWGLGNTIYF. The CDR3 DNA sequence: TGTGCCAGCAGCGTAGAGGGTCGGTGGGGACTAGGAAACACCATATATTTT.

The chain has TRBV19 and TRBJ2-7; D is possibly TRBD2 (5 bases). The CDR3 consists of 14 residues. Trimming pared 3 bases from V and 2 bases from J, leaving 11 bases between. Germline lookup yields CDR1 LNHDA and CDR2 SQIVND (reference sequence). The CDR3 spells CASSIPGKAYEQYF. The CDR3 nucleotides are TGTGCCAGTAGTATTCCGGGGAAGGCCTACGAGCAGTACTTC.

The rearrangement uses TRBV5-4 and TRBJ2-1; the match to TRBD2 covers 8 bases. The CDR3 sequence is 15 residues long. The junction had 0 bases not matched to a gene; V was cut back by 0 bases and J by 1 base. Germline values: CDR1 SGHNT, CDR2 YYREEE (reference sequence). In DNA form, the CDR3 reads TGTGCCAGCAGCTTGGGCGGGGGGTCCTACAATGAGCAGTTCTTC. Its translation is CASSLGGGSYNEQFF.

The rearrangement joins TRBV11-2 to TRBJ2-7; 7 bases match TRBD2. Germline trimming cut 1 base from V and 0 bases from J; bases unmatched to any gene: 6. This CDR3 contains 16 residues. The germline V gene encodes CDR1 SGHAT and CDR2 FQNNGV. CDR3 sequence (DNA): TGTGCCAGCAGCTTAGGGGTTTGGGGGGGCTCCTACGAGCAGTACTTC. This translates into CASSLGVWGGSYEQYF.

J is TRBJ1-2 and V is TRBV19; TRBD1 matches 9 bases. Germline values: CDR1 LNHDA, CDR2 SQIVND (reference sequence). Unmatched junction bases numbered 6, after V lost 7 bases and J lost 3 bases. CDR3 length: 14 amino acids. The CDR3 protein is CASTGQGMDYGYTF. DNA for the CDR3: TGTGCCAGTACCGGACAGGGGATGGACTATGGCTACACCTTC. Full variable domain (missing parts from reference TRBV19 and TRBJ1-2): DGGITQSPKYLFRKEGQNVTLSCEQNLNHDAMYWYRQDPGQGLRLIYYSQIVNDFQKGDIAEGYSVSREKKESFPLTVTSAQKNPTAFYLCASTGQGMDYGYTFGSGTRLTVV.

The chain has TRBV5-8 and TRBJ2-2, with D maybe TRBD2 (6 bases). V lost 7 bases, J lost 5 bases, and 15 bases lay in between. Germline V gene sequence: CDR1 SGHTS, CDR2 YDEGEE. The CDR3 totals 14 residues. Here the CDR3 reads CASVGGKGTGELFF. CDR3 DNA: TGTGCCAGCGTTGGAGGGAAAGGTACCGGGGAGCTGTTTTTT.

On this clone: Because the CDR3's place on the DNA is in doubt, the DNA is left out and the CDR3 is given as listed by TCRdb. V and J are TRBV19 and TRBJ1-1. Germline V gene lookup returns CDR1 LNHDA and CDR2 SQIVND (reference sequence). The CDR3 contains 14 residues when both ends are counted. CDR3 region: CASTSGALNTEAFF.

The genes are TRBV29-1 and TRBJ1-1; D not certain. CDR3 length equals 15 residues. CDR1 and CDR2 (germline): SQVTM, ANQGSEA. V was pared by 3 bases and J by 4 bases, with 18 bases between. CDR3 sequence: CSVESGFLVSTEAFF. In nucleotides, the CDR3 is TGCAGCGTTGAGTCCGGGTTTTTAGTAAGCACTGAAGCTTTCTTT.

The CDR3, as DNA: TGTGCCAGCAGCCCTCCCGGGGGTTACCAAGAGACCCAGTACTTC. Protein sequence: CASSPPGGYQETQYF. This chain uses TRBV3-1 (or the pseudogene TRBV3-2) with TRBJ2-5; tentatively, D is TRBD2 (6 bases). CDR3 length: 15 amino acids. V lost 4 bases and J 0 bases, leaving 12 bases between the germline ends. In germline, CDR1 is LGHDT, CDR2 YNNKEL (reference sequence).

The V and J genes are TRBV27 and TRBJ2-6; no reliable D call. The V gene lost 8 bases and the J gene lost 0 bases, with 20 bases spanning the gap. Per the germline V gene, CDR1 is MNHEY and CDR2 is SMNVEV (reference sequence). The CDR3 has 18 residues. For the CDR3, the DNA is TGTGCCAGCTCACCCCGCCAGGTATCCAACTCTGGGGCCAACGTCCTGACTTTC. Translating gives CASSPRQVSNSGANVLTF. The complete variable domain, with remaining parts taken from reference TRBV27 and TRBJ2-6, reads EAQVTQNPRYLITVTGKKLTVTCSQNMNHEYMSWYRQDPGLGLRQIYYSMNVEVTDKGDVPEGYKVSRKEKRNFPLILESPSPNQTSLYFCASSPRQVSNSGANVLTFGAGSRLTVL.

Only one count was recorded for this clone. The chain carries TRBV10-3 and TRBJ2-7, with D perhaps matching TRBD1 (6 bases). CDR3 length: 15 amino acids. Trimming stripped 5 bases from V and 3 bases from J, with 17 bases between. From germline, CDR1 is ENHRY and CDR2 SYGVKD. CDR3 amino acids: CAISRLTGNVYEQYF. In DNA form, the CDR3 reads TGTGCCATCAGTAGATTGACAGGAAATGTCTACGAGCAGTACTTC.

Here the CDR3 reads CASSRRQAATNEKLFF. CDR3 nucleotides: TGCGCCAGCAGTAGAAGACAGGCCGCAACTAATGAAAAACTGTTTTTT. The chain recombines TRBV10-2 with TRBJ1-4; D may be TRBD1 (6 bases). Trimming left V 5 bases short and J 0 bases short, with 13 bases between. The CDR3 runs to 16 residues. From germline, CDR1 is WSHSY and CDR2 SAAADI.

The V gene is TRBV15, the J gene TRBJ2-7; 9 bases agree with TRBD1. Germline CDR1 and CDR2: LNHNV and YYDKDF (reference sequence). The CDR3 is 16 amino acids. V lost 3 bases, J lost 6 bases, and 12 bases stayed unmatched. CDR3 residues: CATSSLGQGIRGEQYF. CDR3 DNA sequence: TGTGCCACCAGCAGCTTGGGACAGGGCATCCGGGGCGAGCAGTACTTC.

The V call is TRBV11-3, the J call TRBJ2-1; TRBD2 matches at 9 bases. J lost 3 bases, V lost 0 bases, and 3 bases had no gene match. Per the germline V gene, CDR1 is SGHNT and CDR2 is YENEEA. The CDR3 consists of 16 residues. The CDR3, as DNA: TGTGCCAGCAGCTTAGAGGGTAGCGGGGGCTACAATGAGCAGTTCTTC. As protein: CASSLEGSGGYNEQFF. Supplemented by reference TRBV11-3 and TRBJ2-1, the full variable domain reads EAGVVQSPRYKIIEKKQPVAFWCNPISGHNTLYWYLQNLGQGPELLIRYENEEAVDDSQLPKDRFSAERLKGVDSTLKIQPAELGDSAVYLCASSLEGSGGYNEQFFGPGTRLTVL.

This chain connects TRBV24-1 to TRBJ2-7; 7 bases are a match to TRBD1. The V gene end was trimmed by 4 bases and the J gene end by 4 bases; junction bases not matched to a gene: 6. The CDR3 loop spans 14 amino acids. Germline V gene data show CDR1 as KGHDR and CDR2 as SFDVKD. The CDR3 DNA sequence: TGTGCCACCAGTGACCGACAGGGTGTATACGAGCAGTACTTC. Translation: CATSDRQGVYEQYF.

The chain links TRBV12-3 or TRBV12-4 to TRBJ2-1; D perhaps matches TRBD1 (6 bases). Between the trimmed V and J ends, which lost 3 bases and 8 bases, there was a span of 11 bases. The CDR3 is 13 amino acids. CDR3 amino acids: CASSLVRGDEQFF. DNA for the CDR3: TGTGCCAGCAGTTTGGTCAGGGGCGATGAGCAGTTCTTC.

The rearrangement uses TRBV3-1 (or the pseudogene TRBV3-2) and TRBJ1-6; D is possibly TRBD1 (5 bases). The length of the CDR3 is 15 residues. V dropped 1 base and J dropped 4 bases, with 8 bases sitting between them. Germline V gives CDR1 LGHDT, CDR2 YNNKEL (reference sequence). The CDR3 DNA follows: TGTGCCAGCAGCCAAGCCCAGGGATATAATTCACCCCTCCACTTT. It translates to CASSQAQGYNSPLHF.

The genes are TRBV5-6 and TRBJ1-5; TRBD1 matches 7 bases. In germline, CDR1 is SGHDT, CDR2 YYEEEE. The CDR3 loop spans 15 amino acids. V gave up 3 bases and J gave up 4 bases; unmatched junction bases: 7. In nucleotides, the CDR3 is TGTGCCAGCAGCTCAGGGGGGAGTCGGAATCAGCCCCAGCATTTT. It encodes CASSSGGSRNQPQHF.

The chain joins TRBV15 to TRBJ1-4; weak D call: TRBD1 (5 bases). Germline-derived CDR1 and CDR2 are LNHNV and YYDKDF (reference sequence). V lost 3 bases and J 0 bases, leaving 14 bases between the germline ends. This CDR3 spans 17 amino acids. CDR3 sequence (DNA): TGTGCCACCAGCAGCTCAGGGAAACCCGCAACTAATGAAAAACTGTTTTTT. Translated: CATSSSGKPATNEKLFF.